Sequencing of this T cell receptor (beta chain) was carried out in a study of OX40 agonist ivuxolimab in advanced cancers. In germline, CDR1 is MGHRA, CDR2 YSYEKL. The CDR3 contains 14 residues. V lost 4 bases and J lost 7, with 11 bases in between. Study-wide results and limits: CD8+ T cells were the subset that, on average, had more expanded clones than CD4+.

TCRdb's table, derived via immunoSEQ multiplex PCR, lists solely in-frame clones and lacks some. Of some 40,000 clones listed, 70% to 85% are singletons. In the case of this clone: What it binds is unknown.

The TCR sequence derives from an adult with an advanced solid tumor such as melanoma, head and neck, liver or kidney cancer. V is TRBV4-1 and J is TRBJ1-6, with D unresolved. The material was CD4+ or CD8+ T cells sorted from blood, obtained in a trial of the OX40 agonist ivuxolimab. The CDR3: CASSLVGQNSPLHF. Written as DNA, the CDR3 is TGCGCCAGCAGCCTGGTAGGGCAAAATTCACCCCTCCACTTT.